This T cell receptor beta chain is from a study of beta chain features in type 1 diabetes. Averaging roughly 120 mL, one heparinised blood draw came from each individual donor. In regard to this clone: Its antigen is currently unknown.

Study-wide findings and caveats: Moderate yet significant TCRB CDR3 shortening was seen in Type 1 diabetes patients in all four CD4+ subsets. The naive, central memory and Treg TCRB repertoires looked more alike in patients than they did in healthy donors. Patients and controls would be equally affected if PCR favored shorter templates. There was no resolution here of whether HLA type influences TCRB rearrangement.

Expressed TCRB transcripts were sequenced after all isolated RNA was converted to cDNA. TCRdb's copy holds only in-frame clones and misses some; the assay was immunoSEQ multiplex PCR. The table records about 250,000 clones, about a tenth of them present only once. This CDR3 comprises 13 residues. Germline V gene data show CDR1 as MNHEY and CDR2 as SVGAGI. V gave up 5 bases and J gave up 8 bases; unmatched junction bases: 7. Sequenced input: naive CD4+ T cells from blood. This TCR came from a man between 25 and 39 years old with type 1 diabetes. This sequence joins TRBV6-5 and TRBJ1-2, with TRBD1 matching over 8 bases. The CDR3 nucleotides are TGTGCCAGCAGTGCCCGGGACAGGTCGGGCTACACCTTC. It codes for CASSARDRSGYTF.